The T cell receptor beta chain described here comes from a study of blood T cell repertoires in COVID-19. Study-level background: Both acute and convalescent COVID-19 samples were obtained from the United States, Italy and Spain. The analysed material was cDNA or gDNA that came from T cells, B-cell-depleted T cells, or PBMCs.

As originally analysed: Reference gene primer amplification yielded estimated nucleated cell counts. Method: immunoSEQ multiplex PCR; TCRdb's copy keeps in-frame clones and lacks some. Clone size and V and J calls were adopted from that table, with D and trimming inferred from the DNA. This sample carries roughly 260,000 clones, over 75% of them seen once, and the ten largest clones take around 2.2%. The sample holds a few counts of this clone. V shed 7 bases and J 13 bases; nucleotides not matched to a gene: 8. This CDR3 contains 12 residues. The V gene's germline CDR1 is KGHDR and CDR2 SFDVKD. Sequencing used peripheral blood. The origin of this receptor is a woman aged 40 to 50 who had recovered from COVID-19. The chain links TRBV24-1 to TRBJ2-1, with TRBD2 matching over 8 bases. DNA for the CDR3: TGTGCCACCAGCCTTAGCGGGATGAAACAGTTCTTC. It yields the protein CATSLSGMKQFF.